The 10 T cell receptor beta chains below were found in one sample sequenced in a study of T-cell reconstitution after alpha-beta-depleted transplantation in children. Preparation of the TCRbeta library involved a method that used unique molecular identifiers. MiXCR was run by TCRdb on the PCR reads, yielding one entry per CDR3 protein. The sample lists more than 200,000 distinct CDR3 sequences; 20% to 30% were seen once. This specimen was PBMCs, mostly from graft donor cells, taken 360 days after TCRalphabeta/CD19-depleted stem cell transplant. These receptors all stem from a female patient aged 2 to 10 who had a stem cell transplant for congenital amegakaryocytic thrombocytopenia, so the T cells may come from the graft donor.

The CDR3 region is CASSLITGGGYYNEQFF. The CDR3 bases are TGTGCCAGCAGCTTAATTACGGGCGGGGGCTACTACAATGAGCAGTTCTTC. This chain links TRBV7-9 with TRBJ2-1; maybe TRBD2 (7 bases). The CDR3 totals 17 residues. Trimming took 2 bases from V and 3 from J, leaving 17 bases between them. Germline values: CDR1 SEHNR, CDR2 FQNEAQ (reference sequence).

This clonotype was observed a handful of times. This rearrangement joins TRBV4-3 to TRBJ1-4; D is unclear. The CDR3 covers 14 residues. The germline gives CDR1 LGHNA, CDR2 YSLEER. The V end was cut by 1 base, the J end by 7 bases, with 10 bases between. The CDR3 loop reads CASSQVAEREKLFF. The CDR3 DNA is TGCGCCAGCAGCCAAGTGGCAGAACGTGAAAAACTGTTTTTT.

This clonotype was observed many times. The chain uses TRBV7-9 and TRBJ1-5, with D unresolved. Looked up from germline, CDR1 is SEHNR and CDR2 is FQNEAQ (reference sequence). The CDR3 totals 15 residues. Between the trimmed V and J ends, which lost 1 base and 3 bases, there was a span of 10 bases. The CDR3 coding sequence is TGTGCCAGCAGCTTAGGAGGATCCTTCAATCAGCCCCAGCATTTT. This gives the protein CASSLGGSFNQPQHF.

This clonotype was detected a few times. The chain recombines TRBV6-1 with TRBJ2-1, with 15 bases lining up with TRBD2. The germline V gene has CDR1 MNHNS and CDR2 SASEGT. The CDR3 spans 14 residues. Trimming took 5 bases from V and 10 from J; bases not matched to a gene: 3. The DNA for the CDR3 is TGTGCCAGCAGTAAGGGACTAGCGGGAGGAGAGCAGTTCTTC. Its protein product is CASSKGLAGGEQFF.

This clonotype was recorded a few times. CDR3 in amino acids: CSVLESYEQYF. CDR3 nucleotides: TGCAGCGTTCTTGAGTCCTACGAGCAGTACTTC. The chain employs TRBV29-1 and TRBJ2-7; D uncertain. V was pared by 5 bases and J by 1 base, with 6 bases between. There are 11 residues in the CDR3. Germline lookup yields CDR1 SQVTM and CDR2 ANQGSEA.

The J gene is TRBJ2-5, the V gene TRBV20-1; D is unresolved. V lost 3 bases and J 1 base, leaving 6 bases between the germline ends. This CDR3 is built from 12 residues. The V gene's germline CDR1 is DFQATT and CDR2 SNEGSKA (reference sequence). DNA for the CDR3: TGCAGTGCTAGCCCGGCCCAAGAGACCCAGTACTTC. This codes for CSASPAQETQYF.

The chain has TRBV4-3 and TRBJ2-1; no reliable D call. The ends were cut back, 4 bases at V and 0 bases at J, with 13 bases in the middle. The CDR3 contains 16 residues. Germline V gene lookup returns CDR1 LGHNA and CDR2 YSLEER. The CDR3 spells CASSRTPDASYNEQFF. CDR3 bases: TGCGCCAGCAGCCGGACCCCTGACGCCTCCTACAATGAGCAGTTCTTC.

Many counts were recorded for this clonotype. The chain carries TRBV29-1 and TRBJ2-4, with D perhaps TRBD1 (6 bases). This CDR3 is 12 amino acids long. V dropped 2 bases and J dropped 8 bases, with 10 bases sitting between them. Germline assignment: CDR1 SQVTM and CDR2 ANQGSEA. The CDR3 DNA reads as TGCAGCGTTGAACCCGAGGGGGACATTCAGTACTTC. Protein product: CSVEPEGDIQYF.

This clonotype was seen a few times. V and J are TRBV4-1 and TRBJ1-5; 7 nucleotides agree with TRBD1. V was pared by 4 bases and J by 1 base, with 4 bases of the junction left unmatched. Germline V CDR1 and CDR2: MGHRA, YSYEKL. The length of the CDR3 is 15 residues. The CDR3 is CASSRQGGSNQPQHF. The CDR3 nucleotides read TGCGCCAGCAGCCGGCAGGGGGGCAGCAATCAGCCCCAGCATTTT.

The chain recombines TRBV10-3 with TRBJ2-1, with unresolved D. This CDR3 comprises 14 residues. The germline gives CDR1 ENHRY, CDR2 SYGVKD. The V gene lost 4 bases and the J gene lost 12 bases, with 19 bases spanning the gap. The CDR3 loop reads CAISGSVLAKAQFF. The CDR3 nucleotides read TGTGCCATCAGTGGCAGCGTTCTGGCAAAGGCGCAGTTCTTC.